Listed here are 24 T cell receptor beta chains from one sample, sequenced in a study of blood T cell repertoires in COVID-19. Assay used: immunoSEQ multiplex PCR; TCRdb lists only in-frame clones, some missing. Of 71,000 or so clones listed, about four fifths are singletons. The specimen sequenced was peripheral blood. These receptors came from a man between 65 and 85 years old with acute or convalescent COVID-19.

This clone showed up just a few times. The V and J genes are TRBV30 and TRBJ1-4, with D maybe TRBD1 (6 bases). The CDR3 runs 13 residues. The germline CDR1 and CDR2 sequences are GTSNPN and SVGIG (reference sequence). The ends were cut back, 3 bases at V and 8 bases at J, with 13 bases in the middle. The CDR3 coding sequence is TGTGCCTGGAGCAGGGGAGTAGGAGAAAAACTGTTTTTT. Translation gives CAWSRGVGEKLFF.

This clone was observed a handful of times. V gene TRBV2 combines with J gene TRBJ2-3, with 7 bases that match TRBD2. The CDR3 has 15 amino acids. The germline CDR1 and CDR2 sequences are SNHLY and FYNNEI. J lost 3 bases, V lost 1 base, and 4 bases had no gene match. CDR3 DNA sequence: TGTGCCAGCAGTGAAGGGCGGGGAGGGACAGATACGCAGTATTTT. Amino acids: CASSEGRGGTDTQYF.

The CDR3: CASRGTSGYGYTF. The CDR3 bases are TGTGCCAGCAGGGGGACATCGGGCTATGGCTACACCTTC. J is TRBJ1-2 and V is TRBV27; the D gene is possibly TRBD1 (6 bases). The CDR3 is made up of 13 amino acids. The V gene's germline CDR1 is MNHEY and CDR2 SMNVEV (reference sequence). V gave up 6 bases and J gave up 4 bases, with 12 bases separating them.

In this sample, this clone turned up once. This chain connects TRBV11-3 to TRBJ2-7; D perhaps matches TRBD2 (6 bases). The V gene lost 4 bases and the J gene lost 10 bases, with 20 bases spanning the gap. This CDR3 spans 14 amino acids. Germline V gene sequence: CDR1 SGHNT, CDR2 YENEEA. CDR3 DNA sequence: TGTGCCAGCAGCTCGGGGCGGGGCGGGACGGAACAGTACTTC. Translating gives CASSSGRGGTEQYF.

The chain carries TRBV18 and TRBJ1-1, with D uncertain. Germline assignment: CDR1 KGHSH and CDR2 LQKENI. The V end was cut by 3 bases, the J end by 2 bases, with 7 bases between. This CDR3 has 13 residues. This CDR3 reads CASSPLENTEAFF. DNA of the CDR3: TGTGCCAGCTCACCTTTAGAAAACACTGAAGCTTTCTTT.

This rearrangement joins TRBV2 to TRBJ2-7; D perhaps matches TRBD1 (6 bases). Germline V gene data show CDR1 as SNHLY and CDR2 as FYNNEI. The V gene lost 8 bases and the J gene lost 0 bases, with 14 bases spanning the gap. This CDR3 is built from 14 residues. The CDR3 loop reads CASSATGSSYEQYF. The DNA of the CDR3 is TGTGCCAGCTCAGCGACAGGAAGCTCCTACGAGCAGTACTTC.

CDR3 sequence (DNA): TGTGCCAGCAGCTTAAGGAGTAGCGGGAGTAGGTATGAGCAGTTCTTC. It specifies CASSLRSSGSRYEQFF. The chain couples TRBV7-2 to TRBJ2-1; TRBD2 agrees at 9 bases. The CDR3 loop spans 16 amino acids. Germline-derived CDR1 and CDR2 are SGHTA and FQGNSA. Losses at the gene ends were 2 bases for V and 8 bases for J; bases not matched to a gene: 10.

The V and J genes are TRBV11-1 and TRBJ2-1; no clear D gene. The ends were cut back, 5 bases at V and 4 bases at J, with 12 bases in the middle. The CDR3 covers 14 residues. Per the germline V gene, CDR1 is SGHAT and CDR2 is FQDESV (reference sequence). The CDR3 sequence is CASSPDRVYNEQFF. The CDR3 DNA follows: TGTGCCAGCAGCCCTGACCGGGTATACAATGAGCAGTTCTTC.

The V call is TRBV6-2 or TRBV6-3, the J call TRBJ2-1; a possible D gene is TRBD2 (6 bases). This CDR3 region has 15 residues. The V end was cut by 3 bases, the J end by 6 bases, with 15 bases between. The germline V gene has CDR1 MNHEY and CDR2 SVGEGT. Written as DNA, the CDR3 is TGTGCCAGCAGTTATTCGGCGGGAAGGGGCAATGAGCAGTTCTTC. It encodes CASSYSAGRGNEQFF.

The chain has TRBV5-4 and TRBJ2-5; 12 bases line up with TRBD2. The ends lost 4 bases at V and 1 base at J; junction bases unmatched: 5. The CDR3 contains 16 residues. Germline V gene sequence: CDR1 SGHNT, CDR2 YYREEE (reference sequence). CDR3 protein: CASSPGTSGFQETQYF. Written as DNA, the CDR3 is TGTGCCAGCAGCCCCGGGACTAGCGGGTTCCAAGAGACCCAGTACTTC.

The chain couples TRBV6-5 to TRBJ1-4; the D gene is possibly TRBD1 (5 bases). Germline CDR1 is MNHEY and CDR2 is SVGAGI. The CDR3 length is 15 residues. Trimming stripped 7 bases from V and 7 bases from J, with 19 bases between. The CDR3, as DNA: TGTGCCAGCAACAGCAACCGGCAGGGCTTTGAAAAACTGTTTTTT. Residues: CASNSNRQGFEKLFF.

This rearrangement joins TRBV7-9 to TRBJ2-1; unclear D gene. The CDR3 has 18 residues. Germline CDR1 is SEHNR and CDR2 is FQNEAQ (reference sequence). Trimming shortened V by 5 bases and J by 1 base, and 21 bases separated the two germline ends. Here the CDR3 DNA reads TGTGCCAGCAGCGTGGCCCTCGGCAGAACTACATCCTACAATGAGCAGTTCTTC. It translates to CASSVALGRTTSYNEQFF.

The sample holds one count of this clone. CDR3 protein: CASSLSGTSGLGDTQYF. The DNA for the CDR3 is TGCGCCAGCAGCTTATCCGGGACTAGCGGCCTCGGGGATACGCAGTATTTT. The V and J genes are TRBV5-1 and TRBJ2-3; TRBD2 aligns across 11 bases. The ends lost 2 bases at V and 6 bases at J; junction bases unmatched: 11. The CDR3 consists of 17 residues. Germline values: CDR1 SGHRS, CDR2 YFSETQ.

This clone was detected once. The genes are TRBV4-1 and TRBJ1-5; 7 bases fit TRBD1. Trimming cost V 1 base and J 0 bases; bases outside gene matches: 9. The length of the CDR3 is 18 residues. Germline V gene sequence: CDR1 MGHRA, CDR2 YSYEKL. The CDR3 sequence is CASSQAGQGVDSNQPQHF. The CDR3, as DNA: TGCGCCAGCAGCCAAGCGGGGCAGGGGGTGGATAGCAATCAGCCCCAGCATTTT.

V and J are TRBV7-9 and TRBJ2-2; TRBD2 matches at 8 bases. The CDR3 is made up of 14 amino acids. V dropped 5 bases and J dropped 5; count of bases not matched to a gene: 4. CDR1 and CDR2 from the germline V gene are SEHNR and FQNEAQ (reference sequence). DNA for the CDR3: TGTGCCAGCAGCGCTGGGACTAGGACCGGGGAGCTGTTTTTT. It translates to CASSAGTRTGELFF.

The CDR3 spells CASSLTGRGLGTEAFF. DNA for the CDR3: TGTGCCAGCAGCTTAACCGGGCGGGGTTTGGGCACTGAAGCTTTCTTT. The rearrangement joins TRBV7-8 to TRBJ1-1; no clear D gene. The CDR3 contains 16 residues. Looked up from germline, CDR1 is SGHVS and CDR2 is FQNEAQ. The V gene lost 2 bases and the J gene lost 4 bases, with 17 bases spanning the gap.

The chain joins TRBV6-5 to TRBJ1-1, with TRBD1 matching over 7 bases. The trim removed 4 bases at V and 7 bases at J, leaving 6 bases unmatched. The CDR3 has 13 amino acids. CDR1 and CDR2 (germline): MNHEY, SVGAGI. CDR3 DNA sequence: TGTGCCAGCAGTTCCCCGGGACAGATTGAAGCTTTCTTT. This translates into CASSSPGQIEAFF.

The V call is TRBV3-1 (or the pseudogene TRBV3-2), the J call TRBJ1-6; tentative D call: TRBD1 (5 bases). This CDR3 region has 14 residues. Germline V CDR1 and CDR2: LGHDT, YNNKEL (reference sequence). Trimming took off 2 bases at V and 10 bases at J, with 12 bases between the two ends. The CDR3 spells CASSQMDGGSPLHF. The CDR3 nucleotides read TGTGCCAGCAGCCAAATGGACGGGGGGTCACCCCTCCACTTT.

V gene TRBV28 combines with J gene TRBJ2-7; 7 bases fit TRBD1. Germline assignment: CDR1 MDHEN and CDR2 SYDVKM. The ends lost 5 bases at V and 3 bases at J; junction bases unmatched: 10. The CDR3 has 15 residues. The CDR3 coding sequence is TGTGCCAGCAGTCCCACGACGACAGGGTACTACGAGCAGTACTTC. It codes for CASSPTTTGYYEQYF. Full variable domain (rest looked up from reference TRBV28 and TRBJ2-7): DVKVTQSSRYLVKRTGEKVFLECVQDMDHENMFWYRQDPGLGLRLIYFSYDVKMKEKGDIPEGYSVSREKKERFSLILESASTNQTSMYLCASSPTTTGYYEQYFGPGTRLTVT.

In this sample, this clone turned up a few times. The J gene is TRBJ2-7, the V gene TRBV5-1, with 8 nucleotides matching TRBD2. Germline loops: CDR1 SGHRS, CDR2 YFSETQ. The CDR3 is made up of 15 amino acids. Germline trimming cut 5 bases from V and 0 bases from J; bases unmatched to any gene: 7. The CDR3, as DNA: TGCGCCAGCAGGGAACTAGCGGTAACCTCCTACGAGCAGTACTTC. It encodes CASRELAVTSYEQYF. Together with reference TRBV5-1 and TRBJ2-7, the CDR3 gives the full variable domain: KAGVTQTPRYLIKTRGQQVTLSCSPISGHRSVSWYQQTPGQGLQFLFEYFSETQRNKGNFPGRFSGRQFSNSRSEMNVSTLELGDSALYLCASRELAVTSYEQYFGPGTRLTVT.

The V gene is TRBV18, the J gene TRBJ1-4; D unclear. The CDR3 contains 17 residues. Germline lookup yields CDR1 KGHSH and CDR2 LQKENI. V was cut by 4 bases and J by 4 bases, with 19 bases left in between. The CDR3 DNA follows: TGTGCCAGCTCACTCGAAGGACTCCGGGTCCATAATGAAAAACTGTTTTTT. Amino acids: CASSLEGLRVHNEKLFF.

The chain recombines TRBV27 with TRBJ2-5; 9 positions match TRBD1. The CDR3 length is 13 residues. V dropped 6 bases and J dropped 4; count of bases not matched to a gene: 3. Per germline, CDR1 MNHEY and CDR2 SMNVEV (reference sequence). The CDR3 DNA is TGTGCCAGCAGACAGGGGGCGAGAGAGACCCAGTACTTC. Translating it yields CASRQGARETQYF.

The chain couples TRBV5-1 to TRBJ2-7; 8 nucleotides line up with TRBD1. Losses at the gene ends were 2 bases for V and 0 bases for J; bases not matched to a gene: 4. The CDR3 loop spans 15 amino acids. Germline V gene sequence: CDR1 SGHRS, CDR2 YFSETQ. The CDR3 loop is CASSFLQGVSYEQYF. The CDR3 region has the DNA TGCGCCAGCAGCTTTTTACAGGGGGTCTCCTACGAGCAGTACTTC.

This chain joins TRBV6-5 and TRBJ1-1; 7 positions match TRBD1. The CDR3 runs to 15 residues. Germline V gene lookup returns CDR1 MNHEY and CDR2 SVGAGI. V lost 4 bases and J lost 3; bases outside the gene matches: 8. CDR3 sequence reads: CASSSRGGRDTEAFF. In nucleotides, the CDR3 is TGTGCCAGCAGTTCAAGAGGGGGCCGGGACACTGAAGCTTTCTTT.